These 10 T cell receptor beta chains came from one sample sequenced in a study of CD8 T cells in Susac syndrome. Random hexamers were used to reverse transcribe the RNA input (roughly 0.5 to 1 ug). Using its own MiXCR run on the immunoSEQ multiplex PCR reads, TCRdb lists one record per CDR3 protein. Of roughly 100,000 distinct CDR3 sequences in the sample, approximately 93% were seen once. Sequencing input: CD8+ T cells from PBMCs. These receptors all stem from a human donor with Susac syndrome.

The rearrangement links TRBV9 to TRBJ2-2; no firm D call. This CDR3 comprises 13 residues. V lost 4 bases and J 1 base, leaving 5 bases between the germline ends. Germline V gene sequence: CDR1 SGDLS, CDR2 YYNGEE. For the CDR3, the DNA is TGTGCCAGCAGCTCCCGGAACACCGGGGAGCTGTTTTTT. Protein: CASSSRNTGELFF.

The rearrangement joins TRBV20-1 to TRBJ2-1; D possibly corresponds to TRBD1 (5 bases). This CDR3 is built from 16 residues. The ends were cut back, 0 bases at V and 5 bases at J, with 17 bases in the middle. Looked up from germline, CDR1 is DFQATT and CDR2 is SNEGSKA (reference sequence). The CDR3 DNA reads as TGCAGTGCTAGAGATTTTCGACAGATTAGTCACAATGAGCAGTTCTTC. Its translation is CSARDFRQISHNEQFF.

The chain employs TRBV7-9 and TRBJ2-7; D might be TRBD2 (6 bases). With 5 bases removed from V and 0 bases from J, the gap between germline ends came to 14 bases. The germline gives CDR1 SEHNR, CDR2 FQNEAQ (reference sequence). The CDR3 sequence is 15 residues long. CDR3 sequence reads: CASSPRLGASYEQYF. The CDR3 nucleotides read TGTGCCAGCAGCCCCCGACTAGGAGCCTCCTACGAGCAGTACTTC. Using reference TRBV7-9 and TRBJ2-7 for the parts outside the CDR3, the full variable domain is DTGVSQNPRHKITKRGQNVTFRCDPISEHNRLYWYRQTLGQGPEFLTYFQNEAQLEKSRLLSDRFSAERPKGSFSTLEIQRTEQGDSAMYLCASSPRLGASYEQYFGPGTRLTVT.

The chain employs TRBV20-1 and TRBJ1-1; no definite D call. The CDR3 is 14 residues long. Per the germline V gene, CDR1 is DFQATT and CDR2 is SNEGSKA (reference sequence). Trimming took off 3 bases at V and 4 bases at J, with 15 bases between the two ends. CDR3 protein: CSARPGVWGTEAFF. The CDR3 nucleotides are TGCAGTGCTAGGCCCGGAGTTTGGGGCACTGAAGCTTTCTTT.

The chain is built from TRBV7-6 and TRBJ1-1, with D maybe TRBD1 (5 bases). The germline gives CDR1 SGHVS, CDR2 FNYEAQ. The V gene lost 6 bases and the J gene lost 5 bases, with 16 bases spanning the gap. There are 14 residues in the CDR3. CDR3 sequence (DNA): TGTGCCAGCAGTCCTGGGACGGGCGGGACTGAAGCTTTCTTT. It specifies CASSPGTGGTEAFF.

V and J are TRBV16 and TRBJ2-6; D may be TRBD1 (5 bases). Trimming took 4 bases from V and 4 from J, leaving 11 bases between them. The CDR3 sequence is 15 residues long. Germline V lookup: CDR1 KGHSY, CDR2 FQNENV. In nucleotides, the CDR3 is TGTGCCAGCAGCCCGGAAGGGGCCGGGGCCAACGTCCTGACTTTC. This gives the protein CASSPEGAGANVLTF.

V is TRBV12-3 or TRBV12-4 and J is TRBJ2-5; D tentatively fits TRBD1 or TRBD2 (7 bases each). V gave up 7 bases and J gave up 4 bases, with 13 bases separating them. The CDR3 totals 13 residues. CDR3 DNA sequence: TGTGCCAGCACCCAGGGGGGGGCAGAGACCCAGTACTTC. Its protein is CASTQGGAETQYF.

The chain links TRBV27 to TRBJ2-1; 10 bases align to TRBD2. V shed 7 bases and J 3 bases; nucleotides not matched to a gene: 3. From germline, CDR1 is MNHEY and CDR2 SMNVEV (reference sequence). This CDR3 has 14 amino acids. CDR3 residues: CASKRGGSYNEQFF. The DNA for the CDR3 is TGTGCCAGCAAGCGGGGGGGGAGCTACAATGAGCAGTTCTTC.

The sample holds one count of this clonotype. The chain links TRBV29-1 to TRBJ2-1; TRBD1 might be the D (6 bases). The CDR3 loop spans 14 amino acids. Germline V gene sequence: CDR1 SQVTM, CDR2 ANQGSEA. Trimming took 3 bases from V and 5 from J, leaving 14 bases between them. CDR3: CSVDGLGAHNEQFF. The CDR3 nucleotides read TGCAGCGTTGATGGCCTGGGGGCCCACAATGAGCAGTTCTTC.

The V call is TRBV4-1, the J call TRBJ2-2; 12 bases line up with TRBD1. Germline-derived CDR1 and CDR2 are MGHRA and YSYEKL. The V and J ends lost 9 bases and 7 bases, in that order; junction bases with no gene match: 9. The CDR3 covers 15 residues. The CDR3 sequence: CASKRDRGQVGELFF. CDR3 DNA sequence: TGCGCCAGTAAGCGGGACAGGGGGCAGGTCGGGGAGCTGTTTTTT.